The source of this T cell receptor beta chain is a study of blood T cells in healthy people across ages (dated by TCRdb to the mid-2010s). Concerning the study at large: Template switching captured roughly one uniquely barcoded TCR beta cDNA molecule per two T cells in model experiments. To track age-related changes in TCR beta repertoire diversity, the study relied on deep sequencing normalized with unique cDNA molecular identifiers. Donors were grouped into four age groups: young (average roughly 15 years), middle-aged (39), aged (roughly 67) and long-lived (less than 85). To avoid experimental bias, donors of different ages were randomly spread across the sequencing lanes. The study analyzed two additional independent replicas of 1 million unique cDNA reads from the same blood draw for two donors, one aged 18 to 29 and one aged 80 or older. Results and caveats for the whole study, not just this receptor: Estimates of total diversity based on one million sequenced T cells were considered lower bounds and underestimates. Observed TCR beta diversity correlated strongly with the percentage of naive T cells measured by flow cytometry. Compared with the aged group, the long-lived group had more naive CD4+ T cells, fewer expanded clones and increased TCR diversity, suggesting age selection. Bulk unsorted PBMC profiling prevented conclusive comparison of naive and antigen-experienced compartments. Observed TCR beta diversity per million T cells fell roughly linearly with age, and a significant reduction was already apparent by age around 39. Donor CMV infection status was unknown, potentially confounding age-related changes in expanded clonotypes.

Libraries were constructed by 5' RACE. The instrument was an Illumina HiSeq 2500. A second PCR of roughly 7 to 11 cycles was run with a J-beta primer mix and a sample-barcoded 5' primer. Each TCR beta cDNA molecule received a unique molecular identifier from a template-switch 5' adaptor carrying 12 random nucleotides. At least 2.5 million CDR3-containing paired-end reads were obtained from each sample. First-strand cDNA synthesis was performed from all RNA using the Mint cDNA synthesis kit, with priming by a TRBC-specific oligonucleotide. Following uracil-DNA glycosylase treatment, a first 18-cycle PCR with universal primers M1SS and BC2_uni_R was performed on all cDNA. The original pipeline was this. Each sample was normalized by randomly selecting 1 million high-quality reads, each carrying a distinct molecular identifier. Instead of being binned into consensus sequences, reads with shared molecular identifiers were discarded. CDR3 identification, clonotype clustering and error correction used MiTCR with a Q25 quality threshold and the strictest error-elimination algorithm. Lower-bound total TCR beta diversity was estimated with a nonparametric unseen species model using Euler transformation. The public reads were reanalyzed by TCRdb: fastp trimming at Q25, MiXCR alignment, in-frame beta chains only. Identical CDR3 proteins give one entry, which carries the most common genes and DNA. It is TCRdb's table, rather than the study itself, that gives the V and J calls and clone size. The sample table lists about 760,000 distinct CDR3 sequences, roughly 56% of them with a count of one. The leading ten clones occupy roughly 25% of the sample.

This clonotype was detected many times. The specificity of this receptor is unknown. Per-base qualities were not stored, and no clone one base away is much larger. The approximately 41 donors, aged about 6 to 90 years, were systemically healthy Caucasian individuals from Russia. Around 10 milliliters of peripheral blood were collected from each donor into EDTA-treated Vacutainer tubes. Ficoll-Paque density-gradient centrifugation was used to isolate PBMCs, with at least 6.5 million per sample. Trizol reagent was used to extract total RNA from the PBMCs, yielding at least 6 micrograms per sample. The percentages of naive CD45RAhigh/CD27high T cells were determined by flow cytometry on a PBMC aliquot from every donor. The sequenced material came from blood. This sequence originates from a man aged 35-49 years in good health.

The DNA sequence follows: TGTGCCAGCAGACTGACTAGCGGGGAGACCCAGTACTTC. Translated, this gives CASRLTSGETQYF. The rearrangement joined TRBV2 to TRBJ2-5; 10 middle bases align to TRBD2. CDR1 and CDR2, per the germline V gene, are SNHLY and FYNNEI. Trimming takes 6 bases off V and 5 bases off J; junction bases not matched to a gene: 3. The CDR3 numbers 13 residues from cysteine through phenylalanine. The only DNA kept is the CDR3, 39 bases in frame from the first base.